The 4 T cell receptor beta chains below were found in one sample sequenced in a study of cytomegalovirus exposure and HLA in healthy donors. The PCR had 60 Vbeta and 13 Jbeta primers. The table came from immunoSEQ multiplex PCR; TCRdb's copy has only in-frame clones and leaves some out. Among approximately 160,000 clones listed, approximately 80% were seen once. The sample taken for sequencing was PBMCs. All receptors come from a woman between 50 and 59 years old in good health and CMV-seropositive.

J is TRBJ1-2 and V is TRBV4-2; TRBD1 might be the D (5 bases). The V end was cut by 0 bases, the J end by 8 bases, with 19 bases between. The CDR3 totals 16 residues. In germline, CDR1 is LGHNA, CDR2 YNFKEQ. CDR3 amino acids: CASSQDLGVGGIGYTF. The CDR3 nucleotides are TGTGCCAGCAGCCAAGATCTGGGGGTGGGGGGTATAGGCTACACCTTC.

This rearrangement joins TRBV6-1 to TRBJ1-4, with D maybe TRBD1 (6 bases). This CDR3 is built from 15 residues. Trimming took 6 bases from V and 7 from J, leaving 18 bases between them. Germline assignment: CDR1 MNHNS and CDR2 SASEGT. CDR3 residues: CASSDPRGAGEKLFF. The CDR3 DNA reads TGTGCCAGCAGCGACCCGCGGGGGGCGGGTGAAAAACTGTTTTTT.

The J gene is TRBJ2-5, the V gene TRBV7-2; D unresolved. The CDR3 consists of 15 residues. Trimming took 1 base from V and 3 from J, leaving 12 bases between them. Germline lookup yields CDR1 SGHTA and CDR2 FQGNSA. The CDR3 DNA is TGTGCCAGCAGCTTAGTTCGCAGCCGGGAAGAGACCCAGTACTTC. As protein: CASSLVRSREETQYF.

The rearrangement joins TRBV7-9 to TRBJ2-5; D is perhaps TRBD2 (7 bases). The J call may be in error: the DNA end matches TRBJ2-7 better. The CDR3 covers 13 residues. Germline V gives CDR1 SEHNR, CDR2 FQNEAQ (reference sequence). CDR3 residues: CASRAGAGYEQYF. In DNA, the CDR3 is TGTGCCAGCAGGGCGGGGGCTGGCTACGAGCAGTACTTC.